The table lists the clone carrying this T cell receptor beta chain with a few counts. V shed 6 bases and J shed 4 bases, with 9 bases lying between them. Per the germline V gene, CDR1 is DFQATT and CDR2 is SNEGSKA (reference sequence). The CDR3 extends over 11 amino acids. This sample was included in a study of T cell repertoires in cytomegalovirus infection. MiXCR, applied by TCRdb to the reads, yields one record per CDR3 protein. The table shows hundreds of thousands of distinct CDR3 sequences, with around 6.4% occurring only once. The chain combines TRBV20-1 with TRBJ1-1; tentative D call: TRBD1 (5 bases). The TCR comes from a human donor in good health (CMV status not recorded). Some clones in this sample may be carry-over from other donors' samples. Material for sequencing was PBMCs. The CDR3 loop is CSAGGGTEAFF. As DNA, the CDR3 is TGCAGTGCCGGGGGTGGCACTGAAGCTTTCTTT.